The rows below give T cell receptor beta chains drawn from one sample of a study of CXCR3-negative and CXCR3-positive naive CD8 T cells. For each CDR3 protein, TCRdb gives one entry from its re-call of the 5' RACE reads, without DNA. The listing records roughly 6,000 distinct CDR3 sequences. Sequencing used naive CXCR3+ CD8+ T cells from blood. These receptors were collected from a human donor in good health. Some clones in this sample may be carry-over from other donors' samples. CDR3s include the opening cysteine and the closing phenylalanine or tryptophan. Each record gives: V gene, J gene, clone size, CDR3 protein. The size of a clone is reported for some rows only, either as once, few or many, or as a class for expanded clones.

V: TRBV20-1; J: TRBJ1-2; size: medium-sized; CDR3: CSARPPWDYGYTF
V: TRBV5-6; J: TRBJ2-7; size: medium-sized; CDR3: CASSHDSYEQYF
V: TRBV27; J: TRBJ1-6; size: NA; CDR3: CASSLLFQGGYNSPLHF
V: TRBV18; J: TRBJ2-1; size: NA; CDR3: CASGREHLNEQFF
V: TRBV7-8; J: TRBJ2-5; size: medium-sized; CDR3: CASSFDGRAETQYF
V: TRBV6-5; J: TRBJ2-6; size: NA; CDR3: CASCAARVPSGANVLTF
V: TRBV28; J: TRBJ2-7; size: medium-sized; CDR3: CASSQTGLPYEQYF
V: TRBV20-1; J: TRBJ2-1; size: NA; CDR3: CSAAKAGGSYNEQFF
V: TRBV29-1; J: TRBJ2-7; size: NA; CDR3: CSVLGQSLEQYF
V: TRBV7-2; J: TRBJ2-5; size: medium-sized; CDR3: CASSQPRGLEETQYF